This TCR beta chain was found in a study of blood T cell repertoires in COVID-19. In the study overall: Recovery meant two consecutive negative NP/OP PCR tests, professional clearance, or resolved symptoms. Samples came from the United States, Italy and Spain, spanning acute and convalescent COVID-19. Sources were T cells, B-cell-depleted T cells, or PBMCs; the material itself was cDNA or gDNA.

The CDR3 contains 18 residues. Germline values: CDR1 KGHSH, CDR2 LQKENI. The ends were cut back, 4 bases at V and 0 bases at J, with 21 bases in the middle. Original data processing: Counts of nucleated cells, estimated from reference gene primer amplification, were obtained. The repertoire was sequenced with immunoSEQ multiplex PCR; TCRdb's copy has only in-frame clones and lacks some. D and trimming come from the DNA, and the V and J calls and clone size come from that table. The sample comprises more than 120,000 clones, over 75% of which are singletons, and roughly 3.9% rests with the top ten. The V call is TRBV18, the J call TRBJ2-5, with D maybe TRBD1 (6 bases). The sample comprised PBMCs or T cells enriched from blood (not recorded which). The clonotype originates from a man in his fifties in a cohort exposed to, infected with or recovered from COVID-19 (not recorded which). The CDR3 coding sequence is TGTGCCAGCTCACTTGGAAGACAGGCGATCTCTTACCAAGAGACCCAGTACTTC. The encoded protein is CASSLGRQAISYQETQYF.